A single sample is the source of the 15 T cell receptor beta chains below, sequenced in a study of tumor and adjacent non-tumor tissue in lung cancer. This sample's RNA came from whole unsorted tissue. Three rounds of nested PCR, following a modified ARM-PCR protocol, produced the TCRbeta library. TCRdb re-called the multiplex PCR reads with MiXCR, one entry per CDR3 protein. The sample has tens of thousands of distinct CDR3 sequences, 55% to 70% seen once. Sequencing input: lung tumor tissue. The receptors here all came from a man between 45 and 60 years old with non-small cell lung cancer.

In regard to this clonotype: Relative to the germline gene, one junction end is altered; a read error may explain this. CDR3 protein: CASSLPDRTYGYIF. The CDR3 bases are TGTGCCAGCAGTCTGCCCGACAGGACCTATGGCTACATCTTC. V and J are TRBV28 and TRBJ1-2; TRBD1 might be the D (6 bases). The CDR3 is 14 amino acids. The germline V gene encodes CDR1 MDHEN and CDR2 SYDVKM.

Many counts were recorded for this clonotype. V and J are TRBV28 and TRBJ2-7; D may be TRBD1 (6 bases). The length of the CDR3 is 13 residues. V gave up 7 bases and J gave up 4 bases, with 14 bases separating them. Germline CDR1 reads MDHEN; CDR2 reads SYDVKM. The CDR3 nucleotides read TGTGCCAGCATTAAACAGGGCAGGTACGAGCAGTACTTC. Amino acids: CASIKQGRYEQYF. Combining the CDR3 with reference TRBV28 and TRBJ2-7 gives the whole variable domain DVKVTQSSRYLVKRTGEKVFLECVQDMDHENMFWYRQDPGLGLRLIYFSYDVKMKEKGDIPEGYSVSREKKERFSLILESASTNQTSMYLCASIKQGRYEQYFGPGTRLTVT.

This clonotype is large by share. The chain links TRBV11-3 to TRBJ2-1; TRBD2 might be the D (5 bases). Looked up from germline, CDR1 is SGHNT and CDR2 is YENEEA. V gave up 0 bases and J gave up 4 bases, with 10 bases separating them. This CDR3 contains 15 residues. This chain's CDR3 is CASSLDNEGYNEQFF. The CDR3 region has the DNA TGTGCCAGCAGCTTAGATAATGAGGGATACAATGAGCAGTTCTTC. The full variable domain, its missing parts supplied by reference TRBV11-3 and TRBJ2-1, is EAGVVQSPRYKIIEKKQPVAFWCNPISGHNTLYWYLQNLGQGPELLIRYENEEAVDDSQLPKDRFSAERLKGVDSTLKIQPAELGDSAVYLCASSLDNEGYNEQFFGPGTRLTVL.

This clonotype occurred once. An end of the junction does not agree with germline; a read error may underlie this. The chain joins TRBV28 to TRBJ2-7; possible D gene TRBD2, 5 bases. CDR1 is MDHEN and CDR2 is SYDVKM in the germline V gene. The CDR3 runs to 15 residues. In nucleotides, the CDR3 is TGTGCCAGCAGTTTCGAAGCTAGGAGGCTTAACGAGCAATACTTC. Translating gives CASSFEARRLNEQYF.

Note on this clonotype: A much larger clone lies one base from this, so it may be a read error. The chain has TRBV5-1 and TRBJ2-5; D unclear. The germline V gene encodes CDR1 SGHRS and CDR2 YFSETQ. V gave up 0 bases and J gave up 3 bases, with 6 bases separating them. The CDR3 extends over 13 amino acids. CDR3 protein: CASSLERKETQYF. The DNA for the CDR3 is TGCGCCAGCAGCTTGGAACGAAAAGAGACCCAGTACTTC.

Note on this clonotype: This may be a read error: a much more frequent sequence differs by one nucleotide. The V and J genes are TRBV7-9 and TRBJ2-2; TRBD1 is a possible D gene (6 bases). V was shortened by 3 bases and J by 5 bases, with 16 bases between the two germline ends. Germline CDR1 and CDR2: SEHNR and FQNEAQ (reference sequence). This CDR3 has 16 amino acids. CDR3 protein: CASSFFGTWETGELFF. For the CDR3, the DNA is TGTGCCAGCAGCTTCTTCGGGACATGGGAAACCGGGGAGCTGTTTTTT.

This clonotype appeared a few times. Because the CDR3 is missing its conserved closing phenylalanine or tryptophan, this is likely a read error. The chain carries TRBV28 and TRBJ1-3, with D unresolved. From germline, CDR1 is MDHEN and CDR2 SYDVKM. The CDR3 runs to 15 residues. Trimming cost V 6 bases and J 4 bases, with 16 bases left between them. The chain's CDR3 is CASSPVGRFGNTIYS. DNA for the CDR3: TGTGCCAGCAGCCCTGTGGGTAGATTCGGAAACACCATATATTCT.

This clonotype occurred a few times. The chain is built from TRBV28 and TRBJ1-1, with 7 bases fitting TRBD1. The V gene's germline CDR1 is MDHEN and CDR2 SYDVKM. This CDR3 has 15 residues. The trim removed 4 bases at V and 4 bases at J, leaving 9 bases unmatched. CDR3 amino acids: CASSSGQPGATEAFF. The CDR3 nucleotides read TGTGCCAGCAGTTCGGGACAGCCAGGAGCCACTGAAGCTTTCTTT.

Of note for this clonotype: It may be a read error: a sequence one base away is much more abundant. This sequence joins TRBV4-1 and TRBJ2-2, with 7 nucleotides matching TRBD2. The CDR3 sequence is 14 residues long. The germline gives CDR1 MGHRA, CDR2 YSYEKL. The CDR3 DNA sequence: TGCGCCAGCAGCCAAAGCGGGAACACCCGGGAGCTGTTTTTT. Translating gives CASSQSGNTRELFF.

The chain links TRBV24-1 to TRBJ2-1, with D possibly being TRBD1 (6 bases). There are 12 residues in the CDR3. Germline loops: CDR1 KGHDR, CDR2 SFDVKD. V lost 7 bases and J 4 bases, leaving 7 bases between the germline ends. This CDR3 is CATRDRYNEQFF. Here the CDR3 DNA reads TGTGCCACCAGAGACAGGTACAATGAGCAGTTCTTC.

Comment on this clonotype: Since a much larger clone is just one base distant, this may be a read error. This chain joins TRBV7-9 and TRBJ2-2, with D maybe TRBD2 (7 bases). This CDR3 comprises 16 residues. Deletions cut 5 bases from V and 2 bases from J, with 15 bases between. Germline V gene sequence: CDR1 SEHNR, CDR2 FQNEAQ (reference sequence). The CDR3: CASSPRRGGNTGELFF. The CDR3 bases are TGTGCCAGCAGCCCCCGTAGGGGGGGTAACACCGGGGAGCTGTTTTTT.

Worth noting for this clonotype: A much larger clonotype is one base distant, so this may be a read error. V usage is TRBV28 and J usage is TRBJ1-2; D remains ambiguous. CDR1 is MDHEN, CDR2 SYDVKM, per germline. The CDR3 is 16 amino acids. This chain's CDR3 is CATSPSGPSLHYGYTF. Here the CDR3 DNA reads TGTGCCACCAGTCCCTCCGGGCCAAGTCTTCACTATGGCTACACCTTC.

This clonotype has more than one count but fewer than ten. V usage is TRBV10-3 and J usage is TRBJ1-2; D is uncertain. This CDR3 is built from 13 residues. V shed 9 bases and J shed 7 bases, with 18 bases lying between them. Looked up from germline, CDR1 is ENHRY and CDR2 is SYGVKD. Written as DNA, the CDR3 is TGTGCCATTAGTATGGAGGGTAATGCTGGCTACACCTTC. The encoded protein is CAISMEGNAGYTF.

This clonotype was observed many times. The chain recombines TRBV6-6 with TRBJ1-2; D not certain. Between the trimmed V and J ends, which lost 2 bases and 4 bases, there was a span of 11 bases. The V gene's germline CDR1 is MNHNY and CDR2 SVGAGI (reference sequence). This CDR3 contains 14 residues. The CDR3 here is CASSYEGTVYGYTF. The CDR3 DNA reads TGTGCCAGCAGTTACGAGGGAACGGTCTATGGCTACACCTTC.

The V gene is TRBV28, the J gene TRBJ1-5; D call uncertain. CDR1 is MDHEN, CDR2 SYDVKM, per germline. CDR3 length: 17 residues. The CDR3 spells CAYSLQAEIYSNQPQHF. The CDR3 region has the DNA TGTGCATATTCCTTGCAGGCCGAGATCTATAGCAATCAGCCCCAGCATTTT.